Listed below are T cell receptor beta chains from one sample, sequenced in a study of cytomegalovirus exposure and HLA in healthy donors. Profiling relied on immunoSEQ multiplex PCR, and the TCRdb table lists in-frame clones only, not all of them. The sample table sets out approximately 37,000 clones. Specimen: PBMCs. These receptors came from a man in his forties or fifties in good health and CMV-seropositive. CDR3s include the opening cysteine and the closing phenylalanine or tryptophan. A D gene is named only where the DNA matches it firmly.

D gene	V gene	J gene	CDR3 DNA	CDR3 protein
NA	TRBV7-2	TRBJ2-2	TGTGCCACGGGGAGAGGCGGGGAGCTGTTTTTT	CATGRGGELFF
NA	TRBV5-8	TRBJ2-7	TGTGCCAGCAGCTTGGGCGGGACCGCGACCCTCTACGAGCAGTACTTC	CASSLGGTATLYEQYF
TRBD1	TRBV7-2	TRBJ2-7	TGTGCCAGCAGCCCGAGACAGGGGGCTTACGAGCAGTACTTC	CASSPRQGAYEQYF
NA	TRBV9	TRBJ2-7	TGTGCCAGCAGCGTAGGAGGAGGGGCGGCCGAGCAGTACTTC	CASSVGGGAAEQYF
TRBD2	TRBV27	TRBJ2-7	TGTGCCAGCAGTCTGGCAGCGGGAGGTTCCTACGAGCAGTACTTC	CASSLAAGGSYEQYF
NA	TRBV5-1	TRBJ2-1	TGCGCCAGCCGGGAGCCAGGCTACAATGAGCAGTTCTTC	CASREPGYNEQFF
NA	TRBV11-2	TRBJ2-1	TGTGCCAGCAGCCCTACTAGGCTTCCCAACAATGAGCAGTTCTTC	CASSPTRLPNNEQFF
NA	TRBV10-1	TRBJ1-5	TGCGCCAGCAGTCGGACAGTCTGGCAGCCCCAGCATTTT	CASSRTVWQPQHF
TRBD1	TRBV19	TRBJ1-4	TGTGCCAGTAGCCGCGGGACAGCAACTAATGAAAAACTGTTTTTT	CASSRGTATNEKLFF
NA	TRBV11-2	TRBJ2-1	TGTGCCAGCAGCTTCCTGGGCAGTTACAATGAGCAGTTCTTC	CASSFLGSYNEQFF
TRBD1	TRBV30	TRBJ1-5	TGTGCCTGGAGTGCCCCGGGTGAGGGGGCCAGTCAGCCCCAGCATTTT	CAWSAPGEGASQPQHF
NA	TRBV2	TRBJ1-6	TGTGCCAGCAGTGAGTGGACAAGTAATTCACCCCTCCACTTT	CASSEWTSNSPLHF
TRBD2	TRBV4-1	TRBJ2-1	TGCGCCGGCAGCCAAGGGAGGGCTGAGCAGTTCTTC	CAGSQGRAEQFF
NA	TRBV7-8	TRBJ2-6	TGTGCCAGCAGCTCCCCAACAGGGACCTCTGGGGCCAACGTCCTGACTTTC	CASSSPTGTSGANVLTF
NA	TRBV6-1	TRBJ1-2	TGTGCCAGCGTCCTGGACAACGGTGGTGGCTACACCTTC	CASVLDNGGGYTF
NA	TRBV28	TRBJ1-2	TGTGCCAGTAATCAGGGGTCGCCTAACTATGGCTACACCTTC	CASNQGSPNYGYTF
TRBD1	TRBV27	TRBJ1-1	TGTGCCAGCAGTTTACGGGGACAGGGGGCGAACACTGAAGCTTTCTTT	CASSLRGQGANTEAFF
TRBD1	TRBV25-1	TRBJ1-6	TGTGCCAGCAGTGCCGACAGGGTTAATTCACCCCTCCACTTT	CASSADRVNSPLHF
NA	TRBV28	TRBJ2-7	TGTGCCAGCAGTTTATCAGGGGTCTCCTACGAGCAGTACTTC	CASSLSGVSYEQYF
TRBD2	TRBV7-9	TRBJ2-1	TGTGCCAGCAGCTTAGGGCGCGGGGAGGGCTCCCGGGGGGTGCAGTTCTTC	CASSLGRGEGSRGVQFF
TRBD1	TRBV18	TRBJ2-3	TGTGCCAGCTCACGGGACAGTAGCACAGATACGCAGTATTTT	CASSRDSSTDTQYF
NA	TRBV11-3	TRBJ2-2	TGTGCCAGCGCCAAGGGGCAGGGTGAGGCCGGGGAGCTGTTTTTT	CASAKGQGEAGELFF
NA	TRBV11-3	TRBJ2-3	TGTGCCAGCAGCTTAGGTGGGGGCCCCCAGGAGTATTTT	CASSLGGGPQEYF
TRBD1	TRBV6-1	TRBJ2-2	TGTGCCAGCAGTCCGGGACAGGGAACCGGGGAGCTGTTTTTT	CASSPGQGTGELFF
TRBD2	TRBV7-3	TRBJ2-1	TGTGCCAGCTCGTTCCAGGGCGGGAGCACCTACAATGAGCAGTTCTTC	CASSFQGGSTYNEQFF
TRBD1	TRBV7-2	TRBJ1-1	TGTGCCAGCCTCGCCCAGGGGGCGCACACTGAAGCTTTCTTT	CASLAQGAHTEAFF
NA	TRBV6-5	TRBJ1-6	TGTGCCAGCAGACCCTCTGGCGGGGGCTCACCCCTCCACTTT	CASRPSGGGSPLHF
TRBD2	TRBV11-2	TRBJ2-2	TGTGCCAGCACCACACTACAACTAGCGGGAAGAACCGGGGAGCTGTTTTTT	CASTTLQLAGRTGELFF
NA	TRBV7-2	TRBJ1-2	TGTGCCAGCAGCTTAGCTGGCAACTATGGCTACACCTTC	CASSLAGNYGYTF
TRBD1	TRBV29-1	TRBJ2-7	TGCAGCGTTGACAACCGGGACAGCTCCTACGAGCAGTACTTC	CSVDNRDSSYEQYF
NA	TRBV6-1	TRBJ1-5	TGTGCCAGCAGTGGAGGGCGGAATCAGCCCCAGCATTTT	CASSGGRNQPQHF
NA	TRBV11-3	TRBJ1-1	TGTGCCAGCAGCTTAGATGGGTCAGGATTGAACACTGAAGCTTTCTTT	CASSLDGSGLNTEAFF
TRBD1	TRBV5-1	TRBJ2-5	TGCGCCAGCGGGACAGGGGAAGAGACCCAGTACTTC	CASGTGEETQYF
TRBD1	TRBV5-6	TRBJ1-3	TGTGCCAGCAGCTTAGGACAGGGGAACTCTGGAAACACCATATATTTT	CASSLGQGNSGNTIYF
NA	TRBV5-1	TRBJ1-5	TGCGCCAGCAGCTTGGAGGGAGTGAGGGCCGGCAATCAGCCCCAGCATTTT	CASSLEGVRAGNQPQHF
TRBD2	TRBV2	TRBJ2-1	TGTGCCGGCAGTGAACTAGCGGGAGTAGGGAATGAGCAGTTCTTC	CAGSELAGVGNEQFF
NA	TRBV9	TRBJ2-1	TGTGCCAGCAGCGCCACCAAGGGGTTGGGTGAGCAGTTCTTC	CASSATKGLGEQFF
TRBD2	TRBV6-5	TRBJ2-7	TGTGCCAGCAGTAGGACTAGCGGTTCCTACGAGCAGTACTTC	CASSRTSGSYEQYF
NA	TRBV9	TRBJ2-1	TGTGCCAGCAGCGCGGGACTCCCCCCCTCCAATGAGCAGTTCTTC	CASSAGLPPSNEQFF
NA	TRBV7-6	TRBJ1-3	TGTGCCAGCAGCTCGGACATTGGAAACACCATATATTTT	CASSSDIGNTIYF
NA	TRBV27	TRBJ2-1	TGTGCCAGCAGCCACGCGGGTCTACGTGGGGAGAATGAGCAGTTCTTC	CASSHAGLRGENEQFF
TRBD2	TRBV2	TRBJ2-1	TGTGCCAGCGGGACTAGCGGGGACAATGAGCAGTTCTTC	CASGTSGDNEQFF
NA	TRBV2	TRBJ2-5	TGTGCCAGCAAGGCGGGAACTACTCGGGAGACCCAGTACTTC	CASKAGTTRETQYF
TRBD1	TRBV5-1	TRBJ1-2	TGCGCCAGCACCGAGCCGGGACAGGGGGGATCCTATGGCTACACCTTC	CASTEPGQGGSYGYTF
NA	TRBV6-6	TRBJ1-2	TGTGCCAGCACGACAGACTATGGCTACACCTTC	CASTTDYGYTF
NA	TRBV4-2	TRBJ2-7	TGTGCCAGCAGCCAGGCGGACAGCGGATCCTACGAGCAGTACTTC	CASSQADSGSYEQYF
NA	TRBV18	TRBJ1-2	TGTGCCAGCTCACCGAACAGAAACTATGGCTACACCTTC	CASSPNRNYGYTF
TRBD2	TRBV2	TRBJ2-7	TGTGCCAGCAGATTTACTAGCGACTCCTACGAGCAGTACTTC	CASRFTSDSYEQYF
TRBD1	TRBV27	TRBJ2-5	TGTGCCAGCAGTCGACAGGGGGACGGGGAGACCCAGTACTTC	CASSRQGDGETQYF
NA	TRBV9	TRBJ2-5	TGTGCCAGCAGCGTAGCGGGGGCTAGCGGTAGTACCCAAGAGACCCAGTACTTC	CASSVAGASGSTQETQYF
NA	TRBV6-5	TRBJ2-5	TGTGCCAGCAGTTCGGGAGAGACCCAGTACTTC	CASSSGETQYF